The 9 T cell receptor beta chains below all came from one sample that was sequenced in a study of blood T cell repertoires in COVID-19. TCRdb's copy holds only in-frame clones and misses some; the assay was immunoSEQ multiplex PCR. In the table there are tens of thousands of clones, roughly 87% of which are singletons. The sequencing sample was made of peripheral blood. These receptor sequences come from a woman between 50 and 59 years old with active or convalescent COVID-19.

The V gene is TRBV27, the J gene TRBJ2-3; D remains ambiguous. Trimming pared 5 bases from V and 3 bases from J, leaving 9 bases between. This CDR3 is 13 amino acids long. Germline V gives CDR1 MNHEY, CDR2 SMNVEV (reference sequence). CDR3 residues: CASSLRLTDTQYF. CDR3 coding DNA: TGTGCCAGCAGTCTGAGGCTGACAGATACGCAGTATTTT.

This rearrangement joins TRBV5-1 to TRBJ2-2; 7 bases align to TRBD2. V was clipped by 0 bases and J by 4 bases; unmatched bases: 6. The CDR3 is made up of 16 amino acids. Per the germline V gene, CDR1 is SGHRS and CDR2 is YFSETQ. The CDR3 nucleotides are TGCGCCAGCAGCTTGGAGCGGGGTCTAACCACCGGGGAGCTGTTTTTT. Translating gives CASSLERGLTTGELFF.

This clone occurred once. The chain has TRBV7-8 and TRBJ1-2, with 8 nucleotides matching TRBD1. This CDR3 has 16 residues. Germline V gene sequence: CDR1 SGHVS, CDR2 FQNEAQ. J was trimmed by 4 bases and V by 1 base; bases with no gene match: 8. CDR3: CASSLGRTGRGYGYTF. The CDR3 nucleotides read TGTGCCAGCAGCTTAGGAAGGACAGGGCGTGGCTATGGCTACACCTTC.

The rearrangement joins TRBV7-2 to TRBJ2-5, with TRBD2 matching over 10 bases. CDR1 and CDR2 (germline): SGHTA, FQGNSA. V shed 1 base and J 5 bases; nucleotides not matched to a gene: 7. CDR3 length: 16 residues. The CDR3 loop reads CASSLVGAGGSETQYF. The CDR3, as DNA: TGTGCCAGCAGCTTAGTTGGAGCGGGGGGGTCGGAGACCCAGTACTTC.

The chain joins TRBV2 to TRBJ1-6, with 10 nucleotides matching TRBD1. The CDR3 has 17 residues. Germline CDR1 and CDR2: SNHLY and FYNNEI. The ends lost 4 bases at V and 5 bases at J; junction bases unmatched: 8. CDR3 sequence reads: CASSGDRGRLNNSPLHF. The DNA of the CDR3 is TGTGCCAGCAGTGGGGACAGGGGCCGACTAAATAATTCACCCCTCCACTTT.

V is TRBV30 and J is TRBJ2-4; TRBD2 matches 12 bases. CDR1 and CDR2 from the germline V gene are GTSNPN and SVGIG (reference sequence). V trimming: 2 bases; J trimming: 2 bases; junction bases outside the gene matches: 7. The CDR3 length is 17 residues. This CDR3 is CAWSPSGGARTKNIQYF. The DNA of the CDR3 is TGTGCCTGGAGTCCTAGCGGGGGGGCAAGGACCAAAAACATTCAGTACTTC. Full variable domain (outside the CDR3, taken from reference TRBV30 and TRBJ2-4): SQTIHQWPATLVQPVGSPLSLECTVEGTSNPNLYWYRQAAGRGLQLLFYSVGIGQISSEVPQNLSASRPQDRQFILSSKKLLLSDSGFYLCAWSPSGGARTKNIQYFGAGTRLSVL.

The CDR3 sequence: CASSSVQGNQPQHF. The CDR3 DNA follows: TGTGCCAGCAGTTCCGTCCAGGGGAATCAGCCCCAGCATTTT. The J gene is TRBJ1-5, the V gene TRBV6-2 or TRBV6-3; tentative D call: TRBD1 (6 bases). V was clipped by 4 bases and J by 4 bases, with 11 bases between them. Germline V CDR1 and CDR2: MNHEY, SVGEGT. The CDR3 covers 14 residues.

DNA of the CDR3: TGCGCCAGCAGAGGGGCGCAGAATTACGAGCAGTACTTC. This gives the protein CASRGAQNYEQYF. The chain couples TRBV5-1 to TRBJ2-7, with D perhaps TRBD1 (5 bases). Germline-derived CDR1 and CDR2 are SGHRS and YFSETQ. Deletions cut 5 bases from V and 4 bases from J, with 13 bases between. The CDR3 runs to 13 residues.

V and J are TRBV7-2 and TRBJ1-1; 8 positions agree with TRBD1. The germline V gene encodes CDR1 SGHTA and CDR2 FQGNSA. Germline trimming cut 2 bases from V and 4 bases from J; bases unmatched to any gene: 6. The CDR3 contains 15 residues. The CDR3 loop reads CASSLTLQGATEAFF. The CDR3 DNA sequence: TGTGCCAGCAGCTTAACCCTCCAGGGGGCCACTGAAGCTTTCTTT.